This entry lists 25 T cell receptor beta chains sequenced from one sample in a study of blood T cells in healthy people across ages. A second PCR, run for about 7 to 11 cycles, used a sample-barcoded 5' primer plus a J-beta primer mix. TCRdb reanalysed the 5' RACE reads using MiXCR and keeps one entry per CDR3 protein. The sample gives about 830,000 distinct CDR3 sequences, roughly 60% of which show up once; approximately 23% is in the top ten. Sequenced input: blood. These TCRs come from a young man in good health.

The V call is TRBV5-1, the J call TRBJ2-1; no clear D gene. Germline V gene lookup returns CDR1 SGHRS and CDR2 YFSETQ. This CDR3 has 15 residues. Deletions cut 0 bases from V and 5 bases from J, with 12 bases between. CDR3: CASSLDRQNHNEQFF. The CDR3 bases are TGCGCCAGCAGCTTGGACCGCCAGAATCACAATGAGCAGTTCTTC.

V and J are TRBV28 and TRBJ2-1; possibly TRBD2 for D (5 bases). The CDR3 has 14 residues. Germline lookup yields CDR1 MDHEN and CDR2 SYDVKM. Trimming removed 5 bases at V and 0 bases at J, with 8 bases between. This chain's CDR3 is CASSVRASYNEQFF. The CDR3 DNA is TGTGCCAGCAGTGTGAGGGCCTCCTACAATGAGCAGTTCTTC. Full variable domain (rest looked up from reference TRBV28 and TRBJ2-1): DVKVTQSSRYLVKRTGEKVFLECVQDMDHENMFWYRQDPGLGLRLIYFSYDVKMKEKGDIPEGYSVSREKKERFSLILESASTNQTSMYLCASSVRASYNEQFFGPGTRLTVL.

This clonotype was counted between two and nine times. This chain uses TRBV6-5 with TRBJ1-1; D call uncertain. The CDR3 consists of 14 residues. From germline, CDR1 is MNHEY and CDR2 SVGAGI. Trimming took 6 bases from V and 1 from J, leaving 12 bases between them. The CDR3 sequence is CASSRYSGNTEAFF. The CDR3 DNA is TGTGCCAGCAGCCGATACAGTGGGAACACTGAAGCTTTCTTT.

The gene calls are TRBV3-1 and TRBJ2-5; 7 nucleotides agree with TRBD2. Per the germline V gene, CDR1 is LGHDT and CDR2 is YNNKEL (reference sequence). V lost 4 bases and J lost 4; bases outside the gene matches: 9. This CDR3 contains 15 residues. The CDR3 DNA sequence: TGTGCCAGCAGCCGTGAACCCGGACTAGGAGAGACCCAGTACTTC. This sequence encodes CASSREPGLGETQYF.

This clonotype has a count of ten or more. CDR3 amino acids: CASSQEGDRYNSPLHF. CDR3 coding DNA: TGTGCCAGCAGCCAAGAGGGGGACAGATATAATTCACCCCTCCACTTT. This sequence joins TRBV4-2 and TRBJ1-6; 7 nucleotides align to TRBD1. V dropped 0 bases and J dropped 4; count of bases not matched to a gene: 3. Germline-derived CDR1 and CDR2 are LGHNA and YNFKEQ. CDR3 length equals 16 residues.

This chain links TRBV18 with TRBJ2-1; D gene ambiguous. This CDR3 has 13 residues. Germline values: CDR1 KGHSH, CDR2 LQKENI. Deletions cut 3 bases from V and 5 bases from J, with 8 bases between. This CDR3 reads CASSPNLNNEQFF. The CDR3 DNA reads TGTGCCAGCTCACCGAACCTCAACAATGAGCAGTTCTTC.

The chain joins TRBV7-2 to TRBJ2-5; possibly TRBD1 or TRBD2 for D (6 bases each). V was clipped by 4 bases and J by 1 base, with 10 bases between them. From germline, CDR1 is SGHTA and CDR2 FQGNSA. This CDR3 spans 14 amino acids. The CDR3 DNA is TGTGCCAGCAGCTCTTCGGGGGCCCAAGAGACCCAGTACTTC. Its translation is CASSSSGAQETQYF.

The rearrangement uses TRBV5-1 and TRBJ1-2; D uncertain. CDR1 is SGHRS, CDR2 YFSETQ, per germline. The CDR3 covers 14 residues. Between the trimmed V and J ends, which lost 1 base and 2 bases, there was a span of 9 bases. In DNA, the CDR3 is TGCGCCAGCAGCTTGCAGGCGCCGAACTATGGCTACACCTTC. This translates into CASSLQAPNYGYTF.

The table lists this clonotype with many counts. V is TRBV4-3 and J is TRBJ2-5, with unresolved D. This CDR3 comprises 15 residues. V lost 4 bases and J lost 5, with 17 bases in between. Germline CDR1 reads LGHNA; CDR2 reads YSLEER. The CDR3 nucleotides are TGCGCCAGCAGCCCCAGTGGAGCGATGGTTGAGACCCAGTACTTC. This sequence encodes CASSPSGAMVETQYF.

This clonotype appeared once. One end of the junction is discordant with germline, which a read error may explain. The J gene is TRBJ1-2, the V gene TRBV3-1, with D possibly TRBD1 on 6 matching bases. This CDR3 region has 12 residues. The germline V gene has CDR1 LGHDT and CDR2 YNNKEL (reference sequence). This chain's CDR3 is CACSQEGESYTF. The DNA for the CDR3 is TGTGCCTGCAGCCAAGAGGGGGAAAGCTACACCTTC.

This clonotype has a handful of counts. This sequence joins TRBV20-1 and TRBJ2-1; 7 bases align to TRBD1. The V segment lost 6 bases and the J segment 2 bases; nucleotides outside the gene matches: 10. The CDR3 spans 15 residues. From germline, CDR1 is DFQATT and CDR2 SNEGSKA (reference sequence). CDR3 protein: CSALEGQSPYNEQFF. CDR3 DNA: TGCAGTGCCCTAGAGGGACAGAGCCCCTACAATGAGCAGTTCTTC.

This clonotype was observed a few times. V gene TRBV12-3 or TRBV12-4 combines with J gene TRBJ2-5; tentatively, D is TRBD1 (5 bases). This CDR3 comprises 13 residues. V shed 5 bases and J shed 4 bases, with 11 bases lying between them. The DNA for the CDR3 is TGTGCCAGCAGTGGACAACACGGAGAGACCCAGTACTTC. Amino acid sequence: CASSGQHGETQYF.

V gene TRBV5-1 combines with J gene TRBJ2-7; D remains ambiguous. Germline V lookup: CDR1 SGHRS, CDR2 YFSETQ. The CDR3 is 14 amino acids. V was shortened by 2 bases and J by 5 bases, with 14 bases between the two germline ends. CDR3 amino acids: CASSFRSPTDEQYF. CDR3 nucleotide sequence: TGCGCCAGCAGCTTTCGTTCACCGACCGACGAGCAGTACTTC. Using reference TRBV5-1 and TRBJ2-7 for the parts outside the CDR3, the full variable domain is KAGVTQTPRYLIKTRGQQVTLSCSPISGHRSVSWYQQTPGQGLQFLFEYFSETQRNKGNFPGRFSGRQFSNSRSEMNVSTLELGDSALYLCASSFRSPTDEQYFGPGTRLTVT.

This clonotype was recorded a few times. This chain joins TRBV11-1 and TRBJ2-1; 7 nucleotides line up with TRBD1. The germline CDR1 and CDR2 sequences are SGHAT and FQDESV (reference sequence). This CDR3 comprises 17 residues. V gave up 7 bases and J gave up 2 bases; unmatched junction bases: 14. The CDR3, as DNA: TGTGCCAGCACCCTAACGTCCGGGGACAGCCCCTACAATGAGCAGTTCTTC. This encodes CASTLTSGDSPYNEQFF.

This chain links TRBV6-2 or TRBV6-3 with TRBJ2-7; D is unresolved. The CDR3 extends over 15 amino acids. The V end was cut by 6 bases, the J end by 2 bases, with 17 bases between. Per the germline V gene, CDR1 is MNHEY and CDR2 is SVGEGT. CDR3 loop: CASRPASTSTYEQYF. CDR3 coding DNA: TGTGCCAGCAGGCCCGCGTCTACCTCTACCTACGAGCAGTACTTC.

This sequence joins TRBV18 and TRBJ2-1, with D unresolved. Trimming removed 2 bases at V and 5 bases at J, with 4 bases between. The CDR3 consists of 12 residues. Germline lookup yields CDR1 KGHSH and CDR2 LQKENI. DNA for the CDR3: TGTGCCAGCTCACCAACTAACAATGAGCAGTTCTTC. It translates to CASSPTNNEQFF.

In this sample, this clonotype turned up a few times. This chain's CDR3 is CASAEPSYNEQFF. Here the CDR3 DNA reads TGTGCCAGCGCCGAACCCTCCTACAATGAGCAGTTCTTC. V and J are TRBV25-1 and TRBJ2-1; no definite D call. Trimming pared 8 bases from V and 0 bases from J, leaving 8 bases between. The CDR3 extends over 13 amino acids. The germline V gene encodes CDR1 MGHDK and CDR2 SYGVNS.

The chain carries TRBV20-1 and TRBJ2-1; 11 bases fit TRBD2. This CDR3 contains 17 residues. V lost 3 bases and J lost 8; bases outside the gene matches: 15. CDR1 is DFQATT and CDR2 is SNEGSKA in the germline V gene (reference sequence). The CDR3 reads CSASRLAGGPTFDEQFF. CDR3 nucleotides: TGCAGTGCTAGTCGGCTAGCGGGAGGCCCGACCTTCGATGAGCAGTTCTTC.

CDR3 amino acids: CSVFAWANTEAFF. The CDR3 DNA reads TGCAGCGTTTTTGCGTGGGCCAACACTGAAGCTTTCTTT. The J gene is TRBJ1-1, the V gene TRBV29-1, with D unclear. V lost 5 bases, J lost 2 bases, and 12 bases lay in between. Per germline, CDR1 SQVTM and CDR2 ANQGSEA. The CDR3 consists of 13 residues.

This chain uses TRBV7-9 with TRBJ2-5; 9 bases are shared with TRBD2. V lost 4 bases, J lost 2 bases, and 11 bases stayed unmatched. This CDR3 has 17 residues. The germline V gene encodes CDR1 SEHNR and CDR2 FQNEAQ (reference sequence). CDR3 bases: TGTGCCAGCAGCTCCTATAGCGGGAGAGTCGCGCAAGAGACCCAGTACTTC. As protein: CASSSYSGRVAQETQYF.

The genes are TRBV20-1 and TRBJ1-5; unclear D gene. V lost 1 base and J lost 1, with 8 bases in between. The CDR3 is made up of 14 amino acids. The germline gives CDR1 DFQATT, CDR2 SNEGSKA (reference sequence). CDR3 nucleotide sequence: TGCAGTGCTAGAGTCGGGGTGAGCAATCAGCCCCAGCATTTT. Residues: CSARVGVSNQPQHF.

This clonotype came up once. The CDR3 loop reads CASSQVLVNEQYF. CDR3 nucleotide sequence: TGTGCCAGCAGCCAGGTACTAGTGAATGAGCAGTACTTC. This sequence joins TRBV4-2 and TRBJ2-1; perhaps TRBD2 as D (5 bases). The J call could be wrong; TRBJ2-7 is a better fit for the DNA end. Germline V lookup: CDR1 LGHNA, CDR2 YNFKEQ. The CDR3 contains 13 residues.

The genes are TRBV7-2 and TRBJ1-4, with a weak D call TRBD1 (5 bases). Trimming removed 1 base at V and 8 bases at J, with 11 bases between. The CDR3 consists of 14 residues. Germline V gene sequence: CDR1 SGHTA, CDR2 FQGNSA. CDR3 sequence (DNA): TGTGCCAGCAGCTTAGTATCGGCAGGGGAAAAACTGTTTTTT. As protein: CASSLVSAGEKLFF.

The J gene is TRBJ2-7, the V gene TRBV5-1; maybe TRBD2 (6 bases). Germline CDR1 is SGHRS and CDR2 is YFSETQ. CDR3 length equals 12 residues. Between the trimmed V and J ends, which lost 5 bases and 7 bases, there was a span of 13 bases. The CDR3 DNA is TGCGCCAGCAGAGGAGGGAACAATGAGCAGTACTTC. It translates to CASRGGNNEQYF.

This clonotype has only a few counts. The V gene is TRBV9, the J gene TRBJ1-5; 7 positions agree with TRBD1. Unmatched junction bases numbered 12, after V lost 6 bases and J lost 0 bases. In germline, CDR1 is SGDLS, CDR2 YYNGEE. CDR3 length: 17 amino acids. The CDR3 coding sequence is TGTGCCAGCAATCTCCCCTCGACAGGGTGTAGCAATCAGCCCCAGCATTTT. Translated: CASNLPSTGCSNQPQHF.